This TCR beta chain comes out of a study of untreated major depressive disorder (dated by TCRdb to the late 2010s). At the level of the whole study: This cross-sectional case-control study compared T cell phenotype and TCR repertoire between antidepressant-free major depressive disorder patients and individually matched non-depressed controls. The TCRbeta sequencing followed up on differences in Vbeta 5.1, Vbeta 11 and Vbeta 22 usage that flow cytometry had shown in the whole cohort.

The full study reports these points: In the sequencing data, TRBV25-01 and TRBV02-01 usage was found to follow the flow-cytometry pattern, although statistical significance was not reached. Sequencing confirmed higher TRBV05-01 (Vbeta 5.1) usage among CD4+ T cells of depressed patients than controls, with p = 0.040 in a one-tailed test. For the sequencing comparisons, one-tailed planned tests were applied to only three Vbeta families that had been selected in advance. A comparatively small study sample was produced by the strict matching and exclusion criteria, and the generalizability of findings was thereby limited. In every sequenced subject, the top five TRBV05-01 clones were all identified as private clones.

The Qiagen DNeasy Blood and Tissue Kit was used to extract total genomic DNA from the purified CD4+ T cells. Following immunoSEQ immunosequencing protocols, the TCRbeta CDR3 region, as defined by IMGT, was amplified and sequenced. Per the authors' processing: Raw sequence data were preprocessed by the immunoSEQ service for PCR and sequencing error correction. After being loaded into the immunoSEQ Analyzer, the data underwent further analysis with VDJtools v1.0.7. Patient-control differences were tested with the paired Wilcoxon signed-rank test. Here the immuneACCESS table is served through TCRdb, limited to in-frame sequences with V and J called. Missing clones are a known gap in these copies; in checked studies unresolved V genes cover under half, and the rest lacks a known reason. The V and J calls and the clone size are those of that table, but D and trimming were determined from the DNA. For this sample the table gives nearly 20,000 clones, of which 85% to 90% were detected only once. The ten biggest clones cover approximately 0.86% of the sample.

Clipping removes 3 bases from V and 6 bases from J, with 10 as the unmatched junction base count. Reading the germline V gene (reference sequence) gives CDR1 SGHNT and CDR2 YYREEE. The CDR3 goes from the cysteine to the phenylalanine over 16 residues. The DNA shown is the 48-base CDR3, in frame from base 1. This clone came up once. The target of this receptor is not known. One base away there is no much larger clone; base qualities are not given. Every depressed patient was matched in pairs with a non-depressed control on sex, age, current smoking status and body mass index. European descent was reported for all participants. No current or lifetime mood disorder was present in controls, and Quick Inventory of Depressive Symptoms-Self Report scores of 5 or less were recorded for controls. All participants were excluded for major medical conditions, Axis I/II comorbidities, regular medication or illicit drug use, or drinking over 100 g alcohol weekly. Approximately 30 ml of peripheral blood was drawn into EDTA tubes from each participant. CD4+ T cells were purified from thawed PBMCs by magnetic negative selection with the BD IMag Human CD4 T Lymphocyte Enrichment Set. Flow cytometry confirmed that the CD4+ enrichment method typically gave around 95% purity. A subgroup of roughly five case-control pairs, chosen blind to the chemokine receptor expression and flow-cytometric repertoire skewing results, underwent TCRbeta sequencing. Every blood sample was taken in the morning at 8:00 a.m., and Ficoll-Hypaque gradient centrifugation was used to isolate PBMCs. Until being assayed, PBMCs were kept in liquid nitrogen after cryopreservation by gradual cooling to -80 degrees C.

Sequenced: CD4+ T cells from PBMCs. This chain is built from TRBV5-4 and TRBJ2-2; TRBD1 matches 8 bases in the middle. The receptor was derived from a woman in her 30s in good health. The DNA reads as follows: TGTGCCAGCAGCTCAGGAGGCGGGACAGGAGCCGGGGAGCTGTTTTTT. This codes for CASSSGGGTGAGELFF. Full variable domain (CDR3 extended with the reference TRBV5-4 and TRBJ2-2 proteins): ETGVTQSPTHLIKTRGQQVTLRCSSQSGHNTVSWYQQALGQGPQFIFQYYREEENGRGNFPPRFSGLQFPNYSSELNVNALELDDSALYLCASSSGGGTGAGELFFGEGSRLTVL.